A selection of T cell receptor beta chains follows, all from one sample in a study of cytomegalovirus exposure and HLA in healthy donors. The protocol was immunoSEQ multiplex PCR, while the TCRdb copy is restricted to in-frame clones and leaves out a portion. The profile shows 90,000 to 150,000 clones, 15% of them singletons. Sequencing was performed on PBMCs. These receptors were obtained from a woman in her late teens or twenties in good health and CMV-seronegative. Both conserved end residues are part of each CDR3. D genes are given only for firm matches. A row's size may be missing; if present it is once, few, many or a size class.

v_gene,j_gene,abundance,d_gene,CDR3nt,CDR3aa
TRBV5-1,TRBJ2-3,few,-,TGCGCCAGCAGACTCTACACAGATACGCAGTATTTT,CASRLYTDTQYF
TRBV6-1,TRBJ1-2,-,TRBD1,TGTGCCAGCAGAGGAGGACAGGGGTATGGCTACACCTTC,CASRGGQGYGYTF
TRBV19,TRBJ2-7,few,TRBD1,TGTGCCACCAACTCCGGGACAGGGAACAACGAGCAGTACTTC,CATNSGTGNNEQYF
TRBV7-2,TRBJ1-1,-,-,TGTGCCAGCAGCTCCCAGGGGCTTGAAGCTTTCTTT,CASSSQGLEAFF
TRBV30,TRBJ1-6,-,-,TGTGCCTGGAGTGTACTTCAAGGGGCCCTCCACTTT,CAWSVLQGALHF
TRBV7-3,TRBJ2-7,-,-,TGTGCCAGCAGCTTAACGGGGGGTTCCTACGAGCAGTACTTC,CASSLTGGSYEQYF
TRBV7-6,TRBJ2-3,once,TRBD2,TGTGCCAGCAGCTCCACGACTAGCGATGGAGATACGCAGTATTTT,CASSSTTSDGDTQYF
TRBV11-2,TRBJ1-1,few,-,TGTGCCAGCAGCTTAGAGAGGGCTAGAAACACTGAAGCTTTCTTT,CASSLERARNTEAFF
TRBV6-5,TRBJ1-3,-,-,TGTGCCAGCAGGGGCCCCTCTGGAAACACCATATATTTT,CASRGPSGNTIYF
TRBV7-3,TRBJ2-1,few,TRBD2,TGTGCCAGCAGTGACACTAGCGGAGCCTACAATGAGCAGTTCTTC,CASSDTSGAYNEQFF
TRBV27,TRBJ1-4,-,TRBD1,TGTGCCAGCATTACCCATTTGGACAGGGGCTGGGAAAAACTGTTTTTT,CASITHLDRGWEKLFF
TRBV30,TRBJ1-1,-,-,TGTGCCTGCAACTACAGGGACGCGAGAACTGAAGCTTTCTTT,CACNYRDARTEAFF
TRBV6-1,TRBJ1-4,-,TRBD1,TGTGCCAGCAGTGACGGGACAGAGGGAGAAAAACTGTTTTTT,CASSDGTEGEKLFF
TRBV5-1,TRBJ1-3,-,TRBD1,TGCGCCAGCAGCTTGCGGACAGGGATTGGAAACACCATATATTTT,CASSLRTGIGNTIYF
TRBV5-4,TRBJ1-4,-,TRBD1,TGTGCCAGCAGCCAAGACAGGGGGCGCGTAGGAAAACTGTTTTTT,CASSQDRGRVGKLFF
TRBV6-6,TRBJ2-3,few,-,TGTGCCAGCAGCCTAGGCGTGTCAGATACGCAGTATTTT,CASSLGVSDTQYF
TRBV15,TRBJ1-6,few,-,TGTGCCACCAGCAGATCTAACGGTTCACCCCTCCACTTT,CATSRSNGSPLHF
TRBV28,TRBJ1-1,-,TRBD1,TGTGCCAGCAGTTTATTGGCAGGGGGTCTCGCTGAAGCTTTCTTT,CASSLLAGGLAEAFF
TRBV7-9,TRBJ2-3,-,TRBD2,TGTGCCAGCAGGCCCACTAGCGGAGAAGTTGGTCGGGATACGCAGTATTTT,CASRPTSGEVGRDTQYF
TRBV6-1,TRBJ1-2,few,TRBD1,TGTGCCAGCAGTGACGGGACAGGGGTATGGTATGGCTACACCTTC,CASSDGTGVWYGYTF
TRBV10-3,TRBJ2-7,-,TRBD1,TGTGCCATCAGTGTAGGGACAGGGGGTTTAAGCTCCTACGAGCAGTACTTC,CAISVGTGGLSSYEQYF
TRBV19,TRBJ2-7,-,-,TGTGCCAGTAGTATTCAGGGGGGTGACGAGCAGTACTTC,CASSIQGGDEQYF
TRBV30,TRBJ1-3,-,-,TGTGCCTGGACGGCGGACTTGACTGGAAACACCATATATTTT,CAWTADLTGNTIYF
TRBV11-1,TRBJ2-4,-,-,TGTGCCAGCAGCTTAGTGGAGGCCAAAAACATTCAGTACTTC,CASSLVEAKNIQYF
TRBV6-1,TRBJ2-1,-,-,TGTGCCAGCAGTGTAGAGTTCTACAATGAGCAGTTCTTC,CASSVEFYNEQFF
TRBV12-5,TRBJ1-2,-,-,TGTGCTAGTGGTTTGGATGGATCAGGGGGCTACACCTTC,CASGLDGSGGYTF
TRBV5-4,TRBJ2-1,few,-,TGTGCCAGCAGCTCGAATTCAGGGTTTTCCTACAATGAGCAGTTCTTC,CASSSNSGFSYNEQFF
TRBV28,TRBJ1-3,-,-,TGTGCCAGCAGTATCTCCAGGGGCGGAAACACCATATATTTT,CASSISRGGNTIYF
TRBV28,TRBJ2-1,-,TRBD2,TGTGCCAGCAGACCCACAGGGACTGGGACTAGCGGGAGGTATGAGCAGTTCTTC,CASRPTGTGTSGRYEQFF
TRBV9,TRBJ2-1,few,TRBD2,TGTGCCAGCAGCGGTAGCGGGGTCTCCTACAATGAGCAGTTCTTC,CASSGSGVSYNEQFF
TRBV19,TRBJ2-7,-,TRBD1,TGTGCCAGTGGCGGACGGGACAGGGGATACGAGCAGTACTTC,CASGGRDRGYEQYF
TRBV6-6,TRBJ2-1,few,TRBD2,TGTGCCAGCAGTTCTAGCGGGGGGAGAGACGAGCAGTTCTTC,CASSSSGGRDEQFF
TRBV29-1,TRBJ2-1,-,TRBD2,TGCAGCGTTGATGGGGTTAAGCGGCTAGCGGGAGGCTCCTACAATGAGCAGTTCTTC,CSVDGVKRLAGGSYNEQFF
TRBV4-3,TRBJ1-1,-,-,TGCGCCAGCAGCCAAGAGGACAGAATGAACACTGAAGCTTTCTTT,CASSQEDRMNTEAFF
TRBV5-1,TRBJ2-7,-,-,TGCGCCAGCAGCTTGGAGGGTTGGGGGCAGGGGGGCTACGAGCAGTACTTC,CASSLEGWGQGGYEQYF
TRBV7-8,TRBJ2-7,-,TRBD1,TGTGCCAGCAGCCCCGGGACAGGGGTGAACGAGCAGTACTTC,CASSPGTGVNEQYF
TRBV28,TRBJ1-4,-,-,TGTGCCAGCAGCCTTTACCGGGAAACAACTAATGAAAAACTGTTTTTT,CASSLYRETTNEKLFF
TRBV15,TRBJ2-3,-,-,TGTGCCACCAGCAAAGACACAAGCACAGATACGCAGTATTTT,CATSKDTSTDTQYF
TRBV7-2,TRBJ2-4,-,TRBD2,TGTGCCAGCAGCCGACTAGCGGGGCCCCAAAACATTCAGTACTTC,CASSRLAGPQNIQYF
TRBV29-1,TRBJ2-7,-,-,TGCAGCGTTTCAGGGCAGTTCTCCTACGAGCAGTACTTC,CSVSGQFSYEQYF
TRBV6-1,TRBJ2-3,few,-,TGTGCCAGCAGTGTCGTCTTGGGGACAACCAACACAGATACGCAGTATTTT,CASSVVLGTTNTDTQYF
TRBV5-1,TRBJ1-1,-,-,TGCGCCAGCAGATGGGGAGGGAACACTGAAGCTTTCTTT,CASRWGGNTEAFF
TRBV7-8,TRBJ1-4,-,-,TGTGCCAGCAGTTATGATCGGAGTGAAAAACTGTTTTTT,CASSYDRSEKLFF
TRBV7-9,TRBJ1-3,-,-,TGTGCCAGCAGCTCTTCAGCTGGAAACACCATATATTTT,CASSSSAGNTIYF
TRBV25-1,TRBJ2-1,-,TRBD2,TGTGCCAGCAGTGAACCGGGACTAGCGGGAGCGGGAAATGAGCAGTTCTTC,CASSEPGLAGAGNEQFF
TRBV6-5,TRBJ2-7,few,TRBD2,TGTGCCAGCACCCAAAGCGGGGGTAAATCCTACGAGCAGTACTTC,CASTQSGGKSYEQYF
TRBV10-3,TRBJ1-2,-,-,TGTGCCATCAGTGATGAGGTCTATGGCTACACCTTC,CAISDEVYGYTF
TRBV19,TRBJ1-5,-,TRBD1,TGTGCCAGTACCGGGGACAGGAGGGGAAATCAGCCCCAGCATTTT,CASTGDRRGNQPQHF
TRBV27,TRBJ1-2,-,TRBD1,TGTGCCAGCAGTTCCCTGGTTCGACAGGGGGACTATGGCTACACCTTC,CASSSLVRQGDYGYTF
TRBV28,TRBJ2-7,-,-,TGTGCCAGCAGTTTACGTCCGCGTCGCGAGCAGTACTTC,CASSLRPRREQYF
TRBV25-1,TRBJ2-3,few,TRBD1,TGTGCCAGCATGAAGGAGGGGACAGGGAGCACAGATACGCAGTATTTT,CASMKEGTGSTDTQYF
TRBV4-3,TRBJ1-4,few,TRBD1,TGCGCCAGCAGCCAAGAATCGACAGGGAGTGAAAAACTGTTTTTT,CASSQESTGSEKLFF
TRBV29-1,TRBJ2-5,few,-,TGCAGCGTGACAGGTTTCCAAGAGACCCAGTACTTC,CSVTGFQETQYF
TRBV11-2,TRBJ2-5,-,TRBD2,TGTGCCAGCACCCACGGTCTAGCGGGGTTTCAAGAGACCCAGTACTTC,CASTHGLAGFQETQYF
TRBV30,TRBJ2-5,few,-,TGTGCCTGCTCGGGAGAGACCCAGTACTTC,CACSGETQYF